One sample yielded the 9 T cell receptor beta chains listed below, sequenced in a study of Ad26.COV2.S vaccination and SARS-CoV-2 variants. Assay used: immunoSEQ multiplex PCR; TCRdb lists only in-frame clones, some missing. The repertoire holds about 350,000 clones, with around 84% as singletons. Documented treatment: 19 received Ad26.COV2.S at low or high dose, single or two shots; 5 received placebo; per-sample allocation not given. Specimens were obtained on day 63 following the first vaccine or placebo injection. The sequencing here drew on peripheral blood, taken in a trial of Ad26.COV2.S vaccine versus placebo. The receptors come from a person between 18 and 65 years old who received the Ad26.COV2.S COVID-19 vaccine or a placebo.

CDR3 sequence reads: CASRLPYMLAARADTQYF. For the CDR3, the DNA is TGTGCAAGTCGCTTACCGTATATGCTAGCGGCGAGGGCAGATACGCAGTATTTT. The V and J genes are TRBV12-2 and TRBJ2-3; TRBD2, the D gene given by the table, was not confirmed from the DNA. TRBV12-2 is a pseudogene locus. The CDR3 is 18 amino acids.

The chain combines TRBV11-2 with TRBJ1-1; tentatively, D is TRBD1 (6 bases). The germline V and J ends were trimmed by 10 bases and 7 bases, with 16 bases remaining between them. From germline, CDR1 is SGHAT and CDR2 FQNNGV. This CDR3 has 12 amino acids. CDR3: CATAGALGEAFF. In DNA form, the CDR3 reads TGTGCCACCGCGGGGGCTTTGGGTGAAGCTTTCTTT.

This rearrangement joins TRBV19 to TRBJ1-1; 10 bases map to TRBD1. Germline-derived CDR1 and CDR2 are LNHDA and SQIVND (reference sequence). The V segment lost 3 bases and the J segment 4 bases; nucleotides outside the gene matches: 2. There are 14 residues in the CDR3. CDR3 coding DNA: TGTGCCAGTAGTATGGGACAGGGGACCACTGAAGCTTTCTTT. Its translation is CASSMGQGTTEAFF.

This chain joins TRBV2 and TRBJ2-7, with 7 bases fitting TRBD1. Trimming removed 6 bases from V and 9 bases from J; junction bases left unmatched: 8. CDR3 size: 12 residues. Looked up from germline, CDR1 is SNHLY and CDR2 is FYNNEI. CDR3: CASRERTGLQYF. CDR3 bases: TGTGCCAGCAGGGAGAGGACAGGATTGCAGTACTTC. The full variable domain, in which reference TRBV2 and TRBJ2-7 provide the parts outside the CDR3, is EPEVTQTPSHQVTQMGQEVILRCVPISNHLYFYWYRQILGQKVEFLVSFYNNEISEKSEIFDDQFSVERPDGSNFTLKIRSTKLEDSAMYFCASRERTGLQYFGPGTRLTVT.

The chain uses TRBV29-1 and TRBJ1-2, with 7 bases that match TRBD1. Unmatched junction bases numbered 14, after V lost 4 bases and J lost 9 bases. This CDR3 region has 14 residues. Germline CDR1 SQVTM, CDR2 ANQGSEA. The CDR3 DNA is TGCAGCGTTGCGGATAGGGGACAGACGGGCAGCTACACCTTC. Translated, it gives CSVADRGQTGSYTF.

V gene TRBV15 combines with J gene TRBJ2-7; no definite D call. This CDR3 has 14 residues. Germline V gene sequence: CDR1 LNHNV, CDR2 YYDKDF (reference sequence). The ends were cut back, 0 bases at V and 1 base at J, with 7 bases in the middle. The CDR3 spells CATSRDWGSYEQYF. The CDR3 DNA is TGTGCCACCAGCAGAGATTGGGGTTCCTACGAGCAGTACTTC.

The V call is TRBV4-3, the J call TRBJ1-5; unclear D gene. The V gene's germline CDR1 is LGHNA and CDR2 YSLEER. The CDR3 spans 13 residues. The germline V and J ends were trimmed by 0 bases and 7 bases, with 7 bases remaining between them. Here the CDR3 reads CASSQDIAQPQHF. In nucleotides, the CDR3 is TGCGCCAGCAGCCAAGATATAGCACAGCCCCAGCATTTT.

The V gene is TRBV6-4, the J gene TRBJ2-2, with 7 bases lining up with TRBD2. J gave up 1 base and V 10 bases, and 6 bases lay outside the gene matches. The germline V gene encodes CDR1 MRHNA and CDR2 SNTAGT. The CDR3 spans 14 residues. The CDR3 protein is CATRLAQNTGELFF. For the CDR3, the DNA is TGTGCCACCAGACTAGCCCAGAACACCGGGGAGCTGTTTTTT.

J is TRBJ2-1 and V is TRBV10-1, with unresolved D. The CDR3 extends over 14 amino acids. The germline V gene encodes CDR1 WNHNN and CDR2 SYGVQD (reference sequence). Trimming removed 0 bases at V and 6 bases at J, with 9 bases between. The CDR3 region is CASSESSRLNEQFF. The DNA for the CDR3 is TGCGCCAGCAGTGAGTCAAGCCGTCTCAATGAGCAGTTCTTC.